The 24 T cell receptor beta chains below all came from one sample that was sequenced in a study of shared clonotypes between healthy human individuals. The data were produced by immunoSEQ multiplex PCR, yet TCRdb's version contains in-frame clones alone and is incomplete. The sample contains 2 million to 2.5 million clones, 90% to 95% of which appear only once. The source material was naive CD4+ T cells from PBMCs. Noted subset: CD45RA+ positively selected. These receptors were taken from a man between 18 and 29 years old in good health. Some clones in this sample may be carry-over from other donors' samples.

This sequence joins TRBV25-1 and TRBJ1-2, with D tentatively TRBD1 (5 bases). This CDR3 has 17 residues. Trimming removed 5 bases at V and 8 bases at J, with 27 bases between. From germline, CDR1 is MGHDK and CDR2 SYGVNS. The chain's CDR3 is CASSRPVSGQGQEGYTF. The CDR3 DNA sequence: TGTGCCAGCAGTCGACCTGTTTCTGGGCAGGGTCAAGAAGGCTACACCTTC.

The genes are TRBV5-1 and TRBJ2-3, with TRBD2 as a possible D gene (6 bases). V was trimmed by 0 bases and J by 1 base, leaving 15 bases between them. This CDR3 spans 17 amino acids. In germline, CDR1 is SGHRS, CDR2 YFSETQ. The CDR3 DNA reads TGCGCCAGCAGCTTGGTTGTGGCTAGCGATGGCACAGATACGCAGTATTTT. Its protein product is CASSLVVASDGTDTQYF.

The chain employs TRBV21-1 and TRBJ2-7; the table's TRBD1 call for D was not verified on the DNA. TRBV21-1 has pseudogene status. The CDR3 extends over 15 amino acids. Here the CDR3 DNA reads TGTGCCAGCAGCATTTCGGGACAGGGGTACTACGAGCAGTACTTC. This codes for CASSISGQGYYEQYF.

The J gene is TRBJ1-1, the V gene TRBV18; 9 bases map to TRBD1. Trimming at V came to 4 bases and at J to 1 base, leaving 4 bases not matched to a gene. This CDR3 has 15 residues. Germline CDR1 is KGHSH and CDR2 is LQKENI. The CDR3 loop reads CASSLGQGKNTEAFF. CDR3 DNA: TGTGCCAGCTCACTTGGACAGGGGAAGAACACTGAAGCTTTCTTT.

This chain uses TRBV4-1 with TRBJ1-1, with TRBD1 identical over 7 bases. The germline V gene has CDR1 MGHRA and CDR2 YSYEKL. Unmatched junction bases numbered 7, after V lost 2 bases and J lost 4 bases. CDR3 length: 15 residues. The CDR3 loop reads CASSQRGRRVTEAFF. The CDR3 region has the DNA TGCGCCAGCAGCCAAAGGGGGCGCCGGGTCACTGAAGCTTTCTTT.

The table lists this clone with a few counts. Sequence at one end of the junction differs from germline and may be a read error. The CDR3 bases are TGTGCCATTAGTGGGCGGGGCATGAACACTGAAGCTTTCTTT. This codes for CAISGRGMNTEAFF. The rearrangement links TRBV10-3 to TRBJ1-1; D might be TRBD1 (5 bases). The CDR3 has 14 residues. Per the germline V gene, CDR1 is ENHRY and CDR2 is SYGVKD.

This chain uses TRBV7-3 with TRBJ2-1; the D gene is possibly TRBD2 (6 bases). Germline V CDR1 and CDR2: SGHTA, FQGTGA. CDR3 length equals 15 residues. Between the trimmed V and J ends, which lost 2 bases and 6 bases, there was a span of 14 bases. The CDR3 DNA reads TGTGCCAGCAGCTTACTCCGGGACTCACCCAATGAGCAGTTCTTC. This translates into CASSLLRDSPNEQFF.

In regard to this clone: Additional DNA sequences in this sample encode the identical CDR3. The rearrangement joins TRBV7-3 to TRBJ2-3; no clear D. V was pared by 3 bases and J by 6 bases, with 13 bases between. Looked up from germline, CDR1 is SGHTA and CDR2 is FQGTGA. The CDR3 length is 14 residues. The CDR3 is CASSFDGARDTQYF. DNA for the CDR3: TGTGCCAGCAGCTTCGACGGTGCTCGGGATACGCAGTATTTT.

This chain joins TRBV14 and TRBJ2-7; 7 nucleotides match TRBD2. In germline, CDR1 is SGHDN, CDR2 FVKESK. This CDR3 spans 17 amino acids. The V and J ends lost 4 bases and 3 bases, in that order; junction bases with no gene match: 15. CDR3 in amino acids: CASSPLGRAPGIYEQYF. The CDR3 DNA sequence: TGTGCCAGCAGCCCCTTAGGGAGGGCCCCCGGAATCTACGAGCAGTACTTC. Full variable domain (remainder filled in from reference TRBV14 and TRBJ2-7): EAGVTQFPSHSVIEKGQTVTLRCDPISGHDNLYWYRRVMGKEIKFLLHFVKESKQDESGMPNNRFLAERTGGTYSTLKVQPAELEDSGVYFCASSPLGRAPGIYEQYFGPGTRLTVT.

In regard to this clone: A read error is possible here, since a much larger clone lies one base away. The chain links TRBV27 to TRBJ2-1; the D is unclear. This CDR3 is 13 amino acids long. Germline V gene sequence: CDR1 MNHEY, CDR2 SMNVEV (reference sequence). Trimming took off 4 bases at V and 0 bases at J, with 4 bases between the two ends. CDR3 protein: CASSSDSYNEQFF. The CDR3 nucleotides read TGTGCCAGCAGTTCGGACTCCTACAATGAGCAGTTCTTC.

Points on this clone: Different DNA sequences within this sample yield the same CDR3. The CDR3 sequence is CASSLETNEKLFF. The DNA for the CDR3 is TGCGCCAGCAGCTTGGAGACTAATGAAAAACTGTTTTTT. The rearrangement joins TRBV5-1 to TRBJ1-4; D is unresolved. The CDR3 runs 13 residues. Per the germline V gene, CDR1 is SGHRS and CDR2 is YFSETQ. The ends were cut back, 0 bases at V and 2 bases at J, with 2 bases in the middle.

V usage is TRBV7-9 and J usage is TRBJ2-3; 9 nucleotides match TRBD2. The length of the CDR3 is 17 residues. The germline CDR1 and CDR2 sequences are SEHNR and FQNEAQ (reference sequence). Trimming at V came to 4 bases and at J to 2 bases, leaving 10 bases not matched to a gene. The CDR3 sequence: CASSSPRASGTTDTQYF. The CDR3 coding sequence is TGTGCCAGCAGCTCCCCTCGGGCTAGCGGGACCACAGATACGCAGTATTTT.

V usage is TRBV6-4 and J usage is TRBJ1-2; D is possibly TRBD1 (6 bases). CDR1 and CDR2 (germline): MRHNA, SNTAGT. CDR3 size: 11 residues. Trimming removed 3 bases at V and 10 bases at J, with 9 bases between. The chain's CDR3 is CASSEGGNYTF. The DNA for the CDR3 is TGTGCCAGCAGTGAAGGGGGAAACTACACCTTC.

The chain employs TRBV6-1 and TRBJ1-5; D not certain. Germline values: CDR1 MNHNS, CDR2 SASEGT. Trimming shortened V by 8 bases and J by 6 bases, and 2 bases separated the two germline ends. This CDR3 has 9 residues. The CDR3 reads CASVQPQHF. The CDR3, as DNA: TGTGCCAGCGTTCAGCCCCAGCATTTT.

The CDR3, as DNA: TGTGCCAGCAGCCAATCGCTGGGGGGGAGGCCAGATACGCAGTATTTT. This gives the protein CASSQSLGGRPDTQYF. The chain joins TRBV4-2 to TRBJ2-3; 7 bases align to TRBD2. J was trimmed by 4 bases and V by 2 bases; bases with no gene match: 9. CDR1 and CDR2 from the germline V gene are LGHNA and YNFKEQ. The CDR3 has 16 amino acids.

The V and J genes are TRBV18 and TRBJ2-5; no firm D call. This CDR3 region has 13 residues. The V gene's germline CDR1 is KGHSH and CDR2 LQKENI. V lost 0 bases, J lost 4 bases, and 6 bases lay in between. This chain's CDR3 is CASSPPELETQYF. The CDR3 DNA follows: TGTGCCAGCTCACCACCTGAGCTAGAGACCCAGTACTTC.

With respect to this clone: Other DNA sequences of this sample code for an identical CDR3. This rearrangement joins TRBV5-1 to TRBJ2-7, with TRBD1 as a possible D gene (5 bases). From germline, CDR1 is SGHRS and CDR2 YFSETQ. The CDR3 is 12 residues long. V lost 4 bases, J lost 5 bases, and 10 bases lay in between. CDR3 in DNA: TGCGCCAGCAGCCTTTCAGGGAACGAGCAGTACTTC. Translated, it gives CASSLSGNEQYF. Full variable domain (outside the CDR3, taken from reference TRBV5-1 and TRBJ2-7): KAGVTQTPRYLIKTRGQQVTLSCSPISGHRSVSWYQQTPGQGLQFLFEYFSETQRNKGNFPGRFSGRQFSNSRSEMNVSTLELGDSALYLCASSLSGNEQYFGPGTRLTVT.

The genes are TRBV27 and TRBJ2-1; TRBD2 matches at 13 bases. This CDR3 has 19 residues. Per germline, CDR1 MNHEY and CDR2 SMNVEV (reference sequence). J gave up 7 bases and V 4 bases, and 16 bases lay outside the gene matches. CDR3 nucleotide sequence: TGTGCCAGCAGTTCACCCCGCACGAGGACTAGCGGGAGAGTGAATGAGCAGTTCTTC. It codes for CASSSPRTRTSGRVNEQFF.

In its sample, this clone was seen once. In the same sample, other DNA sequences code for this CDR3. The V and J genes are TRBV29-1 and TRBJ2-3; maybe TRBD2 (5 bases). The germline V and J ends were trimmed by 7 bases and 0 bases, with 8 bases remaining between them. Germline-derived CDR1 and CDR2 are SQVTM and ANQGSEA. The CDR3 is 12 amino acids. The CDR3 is CSASGSTDTQYF. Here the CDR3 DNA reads TGCAGCGCAAGCGGTAGCACAGATACGCAGTATTTT.

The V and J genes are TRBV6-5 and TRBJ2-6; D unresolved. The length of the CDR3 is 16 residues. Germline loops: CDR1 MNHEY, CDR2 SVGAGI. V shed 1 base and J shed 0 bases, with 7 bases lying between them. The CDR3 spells CASSYLGSSGANVLTF. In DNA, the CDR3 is TGTGCCAGCAGTTACTTAGGAAGCTCTGGGGCCAACGTCCTGACTTTC.

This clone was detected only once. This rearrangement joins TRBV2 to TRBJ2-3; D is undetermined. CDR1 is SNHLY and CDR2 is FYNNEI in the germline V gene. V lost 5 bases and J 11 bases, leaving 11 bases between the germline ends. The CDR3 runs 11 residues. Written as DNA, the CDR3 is TGTGCCAGCAGTATGGACGGATTGCAGTATTTT. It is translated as CASSMDGLQYF.

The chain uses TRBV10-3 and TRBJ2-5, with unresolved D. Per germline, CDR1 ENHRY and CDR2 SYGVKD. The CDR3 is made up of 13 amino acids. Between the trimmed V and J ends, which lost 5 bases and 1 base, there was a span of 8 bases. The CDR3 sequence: CAISKNRQETQYF. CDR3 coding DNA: TGTGCCATCAGTAAGAACCGCCAAGAGACCCAGTACTTC.

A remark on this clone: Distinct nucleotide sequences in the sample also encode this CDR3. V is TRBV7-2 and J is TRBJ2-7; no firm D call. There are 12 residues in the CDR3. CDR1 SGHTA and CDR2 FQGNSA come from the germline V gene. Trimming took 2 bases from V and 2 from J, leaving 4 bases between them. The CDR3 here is CASSLIAYEQYF. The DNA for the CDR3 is TGTGCCAGCAGCTTAATTGCCTACGAGCAGTACTTC.

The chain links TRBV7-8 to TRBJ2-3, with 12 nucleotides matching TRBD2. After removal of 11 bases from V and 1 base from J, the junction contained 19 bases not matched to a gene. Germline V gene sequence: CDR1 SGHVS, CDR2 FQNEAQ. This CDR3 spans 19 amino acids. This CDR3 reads CAGGRRGLAGGQGTDTQYF. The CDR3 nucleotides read TGTGCCGGGGGCAGGCGGGGGCTAGCGGGAGGGCAGGGCACAGATACGCAGTATTTT.